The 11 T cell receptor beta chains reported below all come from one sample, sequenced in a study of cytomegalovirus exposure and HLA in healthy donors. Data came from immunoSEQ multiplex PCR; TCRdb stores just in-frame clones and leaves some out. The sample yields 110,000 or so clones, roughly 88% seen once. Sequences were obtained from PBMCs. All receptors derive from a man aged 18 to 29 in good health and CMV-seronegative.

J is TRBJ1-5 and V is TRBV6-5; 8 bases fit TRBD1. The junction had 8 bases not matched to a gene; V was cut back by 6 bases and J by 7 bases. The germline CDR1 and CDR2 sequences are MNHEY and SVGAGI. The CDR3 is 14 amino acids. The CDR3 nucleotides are TGTGCCAGCAGACCCACAGGGGGTTGGCAGCCCCAGCATTTT. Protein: CASRPTGGWQPQHF.

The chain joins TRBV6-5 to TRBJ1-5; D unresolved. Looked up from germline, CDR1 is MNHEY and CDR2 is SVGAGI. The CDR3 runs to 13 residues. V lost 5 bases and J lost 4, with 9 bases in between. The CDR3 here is CASSTYANQPQHF. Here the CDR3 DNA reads TGTGCCAGCAGTACCTATGCAAATCAGCCCCAGCATTTT.

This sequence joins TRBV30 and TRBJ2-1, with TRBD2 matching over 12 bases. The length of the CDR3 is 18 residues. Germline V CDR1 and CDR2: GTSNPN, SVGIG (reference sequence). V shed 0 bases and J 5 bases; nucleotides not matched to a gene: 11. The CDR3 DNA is TGTGCCTGGAGTGTATTCTTTGTGGCTAGCGGGGGGGACAATGAGCAGTTCTTC. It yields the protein CAWSVFFVASGGDNEQFF.

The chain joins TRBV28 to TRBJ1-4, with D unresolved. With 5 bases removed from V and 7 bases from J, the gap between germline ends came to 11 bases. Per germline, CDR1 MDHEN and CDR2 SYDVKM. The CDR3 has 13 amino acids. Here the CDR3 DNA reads TGTGCCAGCAGTACGGGGTTTCGTGAAAAACTGTTTTTT. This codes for CASSTGFREKLFF.

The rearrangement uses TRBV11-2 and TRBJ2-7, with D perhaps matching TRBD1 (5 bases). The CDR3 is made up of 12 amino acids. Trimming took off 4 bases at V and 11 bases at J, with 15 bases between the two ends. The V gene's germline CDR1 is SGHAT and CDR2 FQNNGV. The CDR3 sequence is CASSYRTGWEYF. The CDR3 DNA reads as TGTGCCAGCAGCTACAGGACCGGTTGGGAGTACTTC.

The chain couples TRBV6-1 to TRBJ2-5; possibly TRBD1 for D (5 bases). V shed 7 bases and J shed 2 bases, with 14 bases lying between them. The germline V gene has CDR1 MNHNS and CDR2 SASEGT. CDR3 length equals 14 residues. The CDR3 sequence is CASMSAGKQETQYF. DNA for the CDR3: TGTGCCAGCATGTCGGCAGGGAAACAAGAGACCCAGTACTTC.

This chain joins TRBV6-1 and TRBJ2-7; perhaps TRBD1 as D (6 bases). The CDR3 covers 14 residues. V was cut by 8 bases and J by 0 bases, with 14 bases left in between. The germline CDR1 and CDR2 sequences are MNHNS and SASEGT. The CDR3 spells CASGDRLFSYEQYF. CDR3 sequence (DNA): TGTGCCAGCGGAGACAGGCTTTTCTCCTACGAGCAGTACTTC.

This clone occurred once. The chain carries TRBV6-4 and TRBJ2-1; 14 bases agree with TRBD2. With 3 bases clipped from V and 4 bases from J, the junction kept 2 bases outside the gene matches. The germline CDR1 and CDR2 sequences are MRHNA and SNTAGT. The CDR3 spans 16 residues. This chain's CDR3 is CASSDRLAGGYNEQFF. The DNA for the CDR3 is TGTGCCAGCAGTGATAGACTAGCGGGAGGGTACAATGAGCAGTTCTTC.

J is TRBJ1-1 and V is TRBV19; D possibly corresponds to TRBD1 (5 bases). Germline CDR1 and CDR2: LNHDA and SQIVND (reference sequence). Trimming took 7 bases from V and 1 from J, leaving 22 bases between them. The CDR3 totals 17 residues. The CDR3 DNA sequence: TGTGCCAGTACCTCCCTTAAAATGGGGCAGACGAACACTGAAGCTTTCTTT. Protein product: CASTSLKMGQTNTEAFF.

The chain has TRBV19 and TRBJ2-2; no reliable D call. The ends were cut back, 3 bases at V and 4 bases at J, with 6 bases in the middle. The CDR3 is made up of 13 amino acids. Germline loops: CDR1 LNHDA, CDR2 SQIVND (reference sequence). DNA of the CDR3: TGTGCCAGTAGTATCAGTATCACCGGGGAGCTGTTTTTT. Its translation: CASSISITGELFF.

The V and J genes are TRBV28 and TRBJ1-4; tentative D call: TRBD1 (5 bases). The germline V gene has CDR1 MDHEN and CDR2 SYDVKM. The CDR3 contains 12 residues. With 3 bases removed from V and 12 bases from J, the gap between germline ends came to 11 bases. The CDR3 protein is CASSLGLGELFF. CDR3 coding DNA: TGTGCCAGCAGTTTGGGGCTTGGGGAACTGTTTTTT.